The subject of this entry is one T cell receptor (beta chain). Antigen: not known. CDR3 length equals 13 residues. In germline, CDR1 is SNHLY, CDR2 FYNNEI. V was clipped by 8 bases and J by 4 bases; unmatched bases: 5. These donors were members of the approximately 110-subject validation cohort, a group separate from the roughly 700-subject first cohort. TCRdb keeps only in-frame clones here, not all; method: immunoSEQ multiplex PCR. The sample has tens of thousands of clones, nearly 95% seen once. This specimen belongs to a study of cytomegalovirus exposure and HLA in healthy donors. Study conclusions and caveats: Rare TCR sequences dominated, though some public TCRs recurred in many donors.

V is TRBV2 and J is TRBJ2-1, with 7 positions matching TRBD2. The specimen sequenced was PBMCs. This sequence was found in a man between 18 and 35 years old in good health and CMV-seropositive. DNA for the CDR3: TGTGCCAGCGAGGGAGGGACGTACAATGAGCAGTTCTTC. Translation: CASEGGTYNEQFF.